The present T cell receptor (beta chain) was sequenced within a study of cytotoxic CD8 clonotypes in ibrutinib-treated CLL. Study-level background: Following a median about eleven months of treatment, with a range of 6 to 36, response samples were taken.

Comment on this clone: What it recognizes is unknown.

The TCR beta libraries used around 2 micrograms of genomic DNA that came from cryopreserved PBMCs. Some clones are missing from TCRdb's copy, which holds only in-frame ones; the method was immunoSEQ multiplex PCR. The sample shows almost 85,000 clones, approximately 86% of them seen only once. Study-level findings and limits: Clonality was elevated at ibrutinib response and had returned toward baseline at progression. Once treatment began, public clonotypes, which were uncommon, contracted or stayed stable.

CDR1 and CDR2 (germline): SGDLS, YYNGEE. This CDR3 is built from 16 residues. V was cut by 0 bases and J by 2 bases, with 14 bases left in between. The genes are TRBV9 and TRBJ1-1, with D hard to call. Sequenced here: PBMCs, sampled before ibrutinib treatment. This clonotype originated in a human donor with chronic lymphocytic leukemia. The CDR3 bases are TGTGCCAGCAGCGTAGAGGGAGCGAGCCCAAACACTGAAGCTTTCTTT. It encodes CASSVEGASPNTEAFF. The full variable domain, rest sourced from reference TRBV9 and TRBJ1-1, is DSGVTQTPKHLITATGQRVTLRCSPRSGDLSVYWYQQSLDQGLQFLIQYYNGEERAKGNILERFSAQQFPDLHSELNLSSLELGDSALYFCASSVEGASPNTEAFFGQGTRLTVV.